This T cell receptor (beta chain) was retrieved from a study of T cell changes during pregnancy in multiple sclerosis. Germline loops: CDR1 LGHNA, CDR2 YSLEER. Trimming took 1 base from V and 3 from J, leaving 12 bases between them. The CDR3 totals 15 residues. TCRdb keeps only in-frame clones here, not all; method: immunoSEQ multiplex PCR. The table lists 70,000 to 95,000 clones, roughly 92% of them singletons. Material: peripheral blood, obtained in the second trimester of pregnancy. This chain joins TRBV4-3 and TRBJ1-2, with no clear D. The receptor's source is a female donor in good health, enrolled as a control in a pregnancy study. The CDR3 DNA is TGCGCCAGCAGCCAAGCACCTCCGGGATACTATGGCTACACCTTC. Its translation is CASSQAPPGYYGYTF.